These 15 T cell receptor beta chains were all obtained from the same sample, sequenced in a study of naive CD8 T cells in extremely preterm neonates. The repertoire was sequenced with immunoSEQ multiplex PCR; TCRdb's copy has only in-frame clones and lacks some. The table includes some 7,000 clones, almost 98% detected once. Sequencing was carried out using naive CD8+ T cells from blood. All receptors come from a human donor in good health.

The CDR3 loop is CASSGQGSYEQYF. CDR3 DNA: TGTGCCAGCAGCGGACAGGGCTCCTACGAGCAGTACTTC. The V gene is TRBV5-6, the J gene TRBJ2-7, with TRBD1 matching 8 bases. The CDR3 is 13 residues long. The germline gives CDR1 SGHDT, CDR2 YYEEEE. J lost 0 bases, V lost 4 bases, and 0 bases had no gene match.

The V call is TRBV5-1, the J call TRBJ2-1; 7 bases map to TRBD2. Per the germline V gene, CDR1 is SGHRS and CDR2 is YFSETQ. J lost 2 bases, V lost 1 base, and 9 bases had no gene match. The CDR3 runs 17 residues. CDR3 nucleotide sequence: TGCGCCAGCAGCTTGAACAGTCTAGCGGATCCCTACAATGAGCAGTTCTTC. The encoded protein is CASSLNSLADPYNEQFF. The variable domain in full, completed from reference TRBV5-1 and TRBJ2-1, reads KAGVTQTPRYLIKTRGQQVTLSCSPISGHRSVSWYQQTPGQGLQFLFEYFSETQRNKGNFPGRFSGRQFSNSRSEMNVSTLELGDSALYLCASSLNSLADPYNEQFFGPGTRLTVL.

The chain couples TRBV2 to TRBJ2-1, with D unclear. Germline-derived CDR1 and CDR2 are SNHLY and FYNNEI. Trimming cost V 4 bases and J 10 bases, with 8 bases left between them. The CDR3 is 11 residues long. The CDR3 bases are TGTGCCAGCAGTGTTGAGAGAGAGCAGTTCTTC. Its protein is CASSVEREQFF.

The V call is TRBV19, the J call TRBJ2-1; possibly TRBD2 for D (5 bases). CDR1 is LNHDA, CDR2 SQIVND, per germline (reference sequence). Trimming cost V 1 base and J 7 bases, with 11 bases left between them. The CDR3 loop spans 14 amino acids. The CDR3 DNA is TGTGCCAGTAGTATAGGGCTAGCTGGGAATGAGCAGTTCTTC. It translates to CASSIGLAGNEQFF.

The gene calls are TRBV28 and TRBJ2-7; possible D gene TRBD1, 5 bases. The germline V and J ends were trimmed by 4 bases and 10 bases, with 14 bases remaining between them. Germline loops: CDR1 MDHEN, CDR2 SYDVKM. The CDR3 is made up of 12 amino acids. CDR3 sequence reads: CASSSPRVPQYF. For the CDR3, the DNA is TGTGCCAGCAGTTCCCCCAGGGTTCCCCAGTACTTC. The full variable domain, in which reference TRBV28 and TRBJ2-7 provide the parts outside the CDR3, is DVKVTQSSRYLVKRTGEKVFLECVQDMDHENMFWYRQDPGLGLRLIYFSYDVKMKEKGDIPEGYSVSREKKERFSLILESASTNQTSMYLCASSSPRVPQYFGPGTRLTVT.

The gene calls are TRBV5-6 and TRBJ2-1; a weak D match, TRBD2 (5 bases). The germline CDR1 and CDR2 sequences are SGHDT and YYEEEE. Trimming stripped 4 bases from V and 10 bases from J, with 24 bases between. This CDR3 has 16 residues. The CDR3 DNA follows: TGTGCCAGCAGCGCTCGAGGACTGGGGAGAGTGGGGGAGCAGTTCTTC. It specifies CASSARGLGRVGEQFF.

The J gene is TRBJ1-1, the V gene TRBV30; D ambiguous. Trimming cost V 6 bases and J 2 bases, with 10 bases left between them. The CDR3 runs to 12 residues. Germline V gene lookup returns CDR1 GTSNPN and CDR2 SVGIG (reference sequence). The CDR3 bases are TGTGCCTGCGCGCCCGTAAACACTGAAGCTTTCTTT. Translating it yields CACAPVNTEAFF.

This rearrangement joins TRBV27 to TRBJ2-3; D is ambiguous. Trimming removed 3 bases from V and 0 bases from J, with 4 bases in between. The CDR3 has 13 residues. Germline V gene data show CDR1 as MNHEY and CDR2 as SMNVEV (reference sequence). The CDR3 sequence is CASSLRSTDTQYF. In DNA form, the CDR3 reads TGTGCCAGCAGTTTGAGGAGCACAGATACGCAGTATTTT.

The V and J genes are TRBV27 and TRBJ2-6, with D hard to call. This CDR3 spans 16 amino acids. Germline loops: CDR1 MNHEY, CDR2 SMNVEV (reference sequence). V shed 2 bases and J shed 0 bases, with 8 bases lying between them. CDR3 coding DNA: TGTGCCAGCAGTTTAGCAGGAAGCTCTGGGGCCAACGTCCTGACTTTC. Its translation: CASSLAGSSGANVLTF.

This clone was picked up one time. This chain links TRBV28 with TRBJ2-7, with 10 bases lining up with TRBD1. The CDR3 contains 15 residues. Germline loops: CDR1 MDHEN, CDR2 SYDVKM. With V trimmed by 5 bases and J by 3 bases, 7 bases remained unmatched. The CDR3 nucleotides are TGTGCCAGCAGTCCGGGACAGGGGTCGTTCTACGAGCAGTACTTC. This translates into CASSPGQGSFYEQYF.

This clone was detected only once. The gene calls are TRBV6-1 and TRBJ1-2; 9 nucleotides match TRBD1. Germline trimming cut 4 bases from V and 2 bases from J; bases unmatched to any gene: 2. Germline V gene data show CDR1 as MNHNS and CDR2 as SASEGT. The CDR3 spans 14 residues. The CDR3 is CASSGGQGNYGYTF. The CDR3 DNA reads TGTGCCAGCAGTGGCGGACAGGGGAACTATGGCTACACCTTC.

In DNA form, the CDR3 reads TGTGCCAGCACCCTATCAAGCGGGGAACGCAATGAGCAGTTCTTC. This codes for CASTLSSGERNEQFF. The chain is built from TRBV28 and TRBJ2-1; TRBD2 matches 7 bases. The CDR3 has 15 residues. V gave up 7 bases and J gave up 6 bases; unmatched junction bases: 12. The germline V gene has CDR1 MDHEN and CDR2 SYDVKM. Full variable domain (rest looked up from reference TRBV28 and TRBJ2-1): DVKVTQSSRYLVKRTGEKVFLECVQDMDHENMFWYRQDPGLGLRLIYFSYDVKMKEKGDIPEGYSVSREKKERFSLILESASTNQTSMYLCASTLSSGERNEQFFGPGTRLTVL.

The rearrangement uses TRBV19 and TRBJ1-2; D is unclear. V dropped 3 bases and J dropped 3 bases, with 8 bases sitting between them. The CDR3 is made up of 13 amino acids. CDR1 and CDR2 from the germline V gene are LNHDA and SQIVND (reference sequence). The CDR3 DNA sequence: TGTGCCAGTAGTATCGACACCTACTATGGCTACACCTTC. This gives the protein CASSIDTYYGYTF.

The chain has TRBV6-5 and TRBJ1-2; D not resolved. Germline lookup yields CDR1 MNHEY and CDR2 SVGAGI. V lost 8 bases and J 4 bases, leaving 11 bases between the germline ends. The CDR3 sequence is 12 residues long. The CDR3 DNA follows: TGTGCCAGCGCCGGACTGAGCTATGGCTACACCTTC. It translates to CASAGLSYGYTF.

The genes are TRBV6-5 and TRBJ2-5; 12 bases match TRBD2. Unmatched junction bases numbered 8, after V lost 4 bases and J lost 8 bases. The length of the CDR3 is 15 residues. CDR1 and CDR2 from the germline V gene are MNHEY and SVGAGI. CDR3 region: CASSSPSSGRDTQYF. The CDR3 DNA follows: TGTGCCAGCAGTTCCCCTTCTAGCGGGAGGGATACCCAGTACTTC.